The next 11 T cell receptor beta chains were all read from a single sample in a study of T-cell reconstitution after alpha-beta-depleted transplantation in children. Unique molecular identifiers were incorporated during preparation of the TCRbeta library. TCRdb reprocessed the PCR reads via MiXCR and lists one record per CDR3 protein. The data show 120,000 to 150,000 distinct CDR3 sequences, with about 8.8% seen just once and around a sixth held by the top ten. The material was PBMCs, mostly from graft donor cells, obtained 180 days after TCRalphabeta/CD19-depleted stem cell transplant. The source of these receptors is a female patient aged 2-9 years who had a stem cell transplant for congenital amegakaryocytic thrombocytopenia, so the T cells may come from the graft donor.

J is TRBJ1-6 and V is TRBV5-5, with 10 bases lining up with TRBD1. Germline V gene lookup returns CDR1 SGHKS and CDR2 YYEKEE (reference sequence). This CDR3 comprises 18 residues. Trimming at V came to 3 bases and at J to 2 bases, leaving 8 bases not matched to a gene. CDR3 nucleotides: TGTGCCAGCAGCTGGACCGGGACAGGGGTAGCCTATAATTCACCCCTCCACTTT. This encodes CASSWTGTGVAYNSPLHF.

The chain uses TRBV20-1 and TRBJ2-1; 16 bases line up with TRBD2. Germline V CDR1 and CDR2: DFQATT, SNEGSKA (reference sequence). This CDR3 region has 21 residues. Trimming cost V 6 bases and J 0 bases; bases outside gene matches: 17. Written as DNA, the CDR3 is TGCAGTGCACAAAGTGAACACGGGACTAGCGGGAGGGCCACCTCCTACAATGAGCAGTTCTTC. This gives the protein CSAQSEHGTSGRATSYNEQFF.

This clonotype was seen ten or more times. The chain combines TRBV18 with TRBJ1-5, with 7 bases that match TRBD1. V shed 3 bases, J shed 2 bases, and the junction held 7 bases outside the gene matches. CDR1 and CDR2 (germline): KGHSH, LQKENI. The CDR3 extends over 16 amino acids. CDR3 nucleotides: TGTGCCAGCTCACCGTTCCCCGGACAGGGCAATCAGCCCCAGCATTTT. Amino acid sequence: CASSPFPGQGNQPQHF.

This chain uses TRBV19 with TRBJ1-2, with 11 nucleotides matching TRBD1. CDR1 and CDR2 (germline): LNHDA, SQIVND (reference sequence). This CDR3 has 17 residues. Germline trimming cut 6 bases from V and 4 bases from J; bases unmatched to any gene: 13. As DNA, the CDR3 is TGTGCCAGTAGCGCTCAGGACAGGGGGCCCTCTGGCTATGGCTACACCTTC. It specifies CASSAQDRGPSGYGYTF. The complete variable domain, with remaining parts taken from reference TRBV19 and TRBJ1-2, reads DGGITQSPKYLFRKEGQNVTLSCEQNLNHDAMYWYRQDPGQGLRLIYYSQIVNDFQKGDIAEGYSVSREKKESFPLTVTSAQKNPTAFYLCASSAQDRGPSGYGYTFGSGTRLTVV.

This clonotype showed up just a few times. The CDR3 loop reads CASSPGGGPNQPQHF. CDR3 coding DNA: TGTGCCAGCAGCCCTGGGGGGGGTCCTAATCAGCCCCAGCATTTT. The genes are TRBV12-3 or TRBV12-4 and TRBJ1-5; D is perhaps TRBD1 (5 bases). Trimming stripped 6 bases from V and 4 bases from J, with 16 bases between. The length of the CDR3 is 15 residues.

The chain is built from TRBV6-5 and TRBJ1-5; D is perhaps TRBD1 (5 bases). The V gene's germline CDR1 is MNHEY and CDR2 SVGAGI. Trimming removed 8 bases at V and 3 bases at J, with 11 bases between. This CDR3 region has 13 residues. The CDR3 sequence: CASGGTFNQPQHF. In DNA form, the CDR3 reads TGTGCCAGCGGGGGGACGTTCAATCAGCCCCAGCATTTT.

Points on this clonotype: One junction end does not reproduce the germline sequence, and a read error may be involved. The genes are TRBV7-2 and TRBJ1-2; D might be TRBD1 (6 bases). CDR3 length: 15 residues. Germline V gene data show CDR1 as SGHTA and CDR2 as FQGNSA. CDR3 DNA sequence: TGTGCCAGCAGCTTAGTTCATGGGACACCGTATGGCGACACCTTC. Encoded protein: CASSLVHGTPYGDTF.

There are many counts of this clonotype. The J gene is TRBJ2-3, the V gene TRBV20-1; 9 nucleotides agree with TRBD2. The length of the CDR3 is 18 residues. Germline-derived CDR1 and CDR2 are DFQATT and SNEGSKA (reference sequence). Trimming took 3 bases from V and 0 from J; bases not matched to a gene: 13. The CDR3 protein is CSARGYSGRNPSTDTQYF. The CDR3 bases are TGCAGTGCTAGGGGTTACAGCGGGAGGAACCCTAGCACAGATACGCAGTATTTT.

This clonotype was detected many times. The chain carries TRBV20-1 and TRBJ1-6; D not resolved. The CDR3 loop spans 13 amino acids. The ends were cut back, 7 bases at V and 9 bases at J, with 16 bases in the middle. Germline lookup yields CDR1 DFQATT and CDR2 SNEGSKA (reference sequence). The CDR3 DNA reads as TGCAGTGTCAGAACTGGGCCACGTTCACCCCTCCACTTT. As protein: CSVRTGPRSPLHF.

This clonotype was found many times. This chain joins TRBV5-1 and TRBJ2-3; possibly TRBD1 or TRBD2 for D (5 bases each). Trimming shortened V by 1 base and J by 0 bases, and 12 bases separated the two germline ends. Germline V gene sequence: CDR1 SGHRS, CDR2 YFSETQ. This CDR3 is built from 16 residues. The CDR3 here is CASSLLGVASTDTQYF. In nucleotides, the CDR3 is TGCGCCAGCAGCTTGTTGGGGGTCGCGAGCACAGATACGCAGTATTTT.

This clonotype was seen more than once but under ten times. The gene calls are TRBV7-2 and TRBJ2-1, with TRBD2 as a possible D gene (5 bases). Germline CDR1 is SGHTA and CDR2 is FQGNSA. The CDR3 length is 15 residues. The V gene lost 6 bases and the J gene lost 7 bases, with 19 bases spanning the gap. Here the CDR3 reads CASRLRENWSNEQFF. The CDR3 DNA reads TGTGCCAGCAGGCTTCGGGAAAACTGGAGTAATGAGCAGTTCTTC.